This T cell receptor beta chain was sequenced during a study of OX40 agonist ivuxolimab in advanced cancers. Overall study context: Patients receiving dose escalation had hepatocellular carcinoma, melanoma, renal cell or head and neck cancer.

Only in-frame clones appear in the TCRdb table, and some are missing; sequencing was by immunoSEQ multiplex PCR. Of under 20,000 clones in the sample, approximately 85% were seen once. Germline assignment: CDR1 SQVTM and CDR2 ANQGSEA. V trimming: 7 bases; J trimming: 7 bases; junction bases outside the gene matches: 7. The CDR3 covers 12 residues. The sequencing used CD4+ or CD8+ T cells sorted from blood, collected in a trial of the OX40 agonist ivuxolimab. The chain has TRBV29-1 and TRBJ2-1; TRBD2 matches at 7 bases. This receptor was taken from an adult with an advanced solid tumor such as melanoma, head and neck, liver or kidney cancer. CDR3 in amino acids: CSAEQRDNEQFF. The CDR3 DNA sequence: TGCAGCGCTGAGCAGCGGGATAATGAGCAGTTCTTC.